This T cell receptor beta chain was profiled in a study of response to subunit inactivated influenza vaccine. TCRdb called the RT-PCR reads again in MiXCR, with one record for every CDR3 protein. This sample has about 650,000 distinct CDR3 sequences, with 15% to 18% found just once. The CDR3 totals 16 residues. Per germline, CDR1 SQVTM and CDR2 ANQGSEA. J lost 2 bases, V lost 4 bases, and 11 bases had no gene match. This clonotype was detected a few times. The V gene is TRBV29-1, the J gene TRBJ2-1; TRBD2 agrees at 7 bases. Source: PBMCs from blood, taken 12 days after vaccination. This receptor was identified in a middle-aged man who received an inactivated influenza vaccine. The CDR3 DNA sequence: TGCAGCGTTGGTACCCGAGGCCTAGCGGCCTACAATGAGCAGTTCTTC. This gives the protein CSVGTRGLAAYNEQFF.